Below are 32 T cell receptor beta chains sequenced from a single sample in a study of blood T cell repertoires in COVID-19. TCRdb's table, derived via immunoSEQ multiplex PCR, lists solely in-frame clones and lacks some. The table includes approximately 240,000 clones, 80% to 95% detected once. The sample taken for sequencing was PBMCs or T cells enriched from blood (not recorded which). The receptors were sampled from a woman younger than 35 who had recovered from COVID-19.

The J gene is TRBJ2-1, the V gene TRBV15; D is undetermined. The germline V and J ends were trimmed by 0 bases and 10 bases, with 10 bases remaining between them. Germline CDR1 reads LNHNV; CDR2 reads YYDKDF (reference sequence). The CDR3 covers 13 residues. CDR3 amino acids: CATSRDVREEQFF. CDR3 sequence (DNA): TGTGCCACCAGCAGAGATGTACGTGAGGAGCAGTTCTTC.

This chain links TRBV10-1 with TRBJ2-3, with 9 nucleotides matching TRBD1. The germline V gene encodes CDR1 WNHNN and CDR2 SYGVQD (reference sequence). V shed 2 bases and J 2 bases; nucleotides not matched to a gene: 2. The CDR3 has 15 amino acids. The CDR3 nucleotides are TGCGCCAGCAGTGAGACAGGGGGCCCCACAGATACGCAGTATTTT. Protein sequence: CASSETGGPTDTQYF.

The chain recombines TRBV2 with TRBJ2-5; D might be TRBD2 (6 bases). The CDR3 covers 14 residues. Germline V gene data show CDR1 as SNHLY and CDR2 as FYNNEI. The V and J ends lost 4 bases and 5 bases respectively, with 14 bases between them. CDR3 sequence: CASSVQGGGETQYF. The CDR3 DNA reads as TGTGCCAGCAGTGTCCAGGGTGGAGGGGAGACCCAGTACTTC.

This clone was recorded once. The chain is built from TRBV11-2 and TRBJ1-2; weak D call: TRBD1 (6 bases). Germline CDR1 and CDR2: SGHAT and FQNNGV. The V and J ends lost 4 bases and 8 bases respectively, with 14 bases between them. This CDR3 region has 13 residues. The CDR3 nucleotides read TGTGCCAGCAGCTCCAGGGGAATCGGGGGCTACACCTTC. It codes for CASSSRGIGGYTF.

This chain links TRBV28 with TRBJ1-1; TRBD1 aligns across 8 bases. The junction had 9 bases not matched to a gene; V was cut back by 5 bases and J by 4 bases. CDR1 is MDHEN and CDR2 is SYDVKM in the germline V gene. The CDR3 has 15 residues. CDR3 protein: CASSVSGGAGTEAFF. The DNA of the CDR3 is TGTGCCAGCAGTGTCTCAGGGGGCGCGGGCACTGAAGCTTTCTTT.

The CDR3 DNA sequence: TGTGCCAGCAGTTGGACAGCACCCTACGAGCAGTACTTC. It encodes CASSWTAPYEQYF. J is TRBJ2-7 and V is TRBV12-3 or TRBV12-4; D is possibly TRBD1 (6 bases). The CDR3 extends over 13 amino acids. V was cut by 4 bases and J by 2 bases, with 9 bases left in between.

The table lists this clone with a few counts. The chain couples TRBV7-2 to TRBJ1-2; weak D call: TRBD1 (6 bases). Per germline, CDR1 SGHTA and CDR2 FQGNSA. With 7 bases removed from V and 0 bases from J, the gap between germline ends came to 12 bases. CDR3 length: 14 amino acids. CDR3 bases: TGTGCCAGCACCGTACAGGGAGCTAACTATGGCTACACCTTC. It translates to CASTVQGANYGYTF.

The chain couples TRBV6-5 to TRBJ2-5; 7 bases align to TRBD1. J lost 2 bases, V lost 6 bases, and 3 bases had no gene match. The germline gives CDR1 MNHEY, CDR2 SVGAGI. The CDR3 spans 13 residues. The CDR3 DNA reads TGTGCCAGCAGGGACAGGCTTCAAGAGACCCAGTACTTC. It translates to CASRDRLQETQYF.

The chain employs TRBV19 and TRBJ1-1; D remains unclear. The CDR3 has 12 residues. Per the germline V gene, CDR1 is LNHDA and CDR2 is SQIVND (reference sequence). Trimming took 5 bases from V and 0 from J, leaving 4 bases between them. Here the CDR3 DNA reads TGTGCCAGTAGTTCGGTGAACACTGAAGCTTTCTTT. This gives the protein CASSSVNTEAFF. The entire variable domain, with the rest obtained from reference TRBV19 and TRBJ1-1, is as follows: DGGITQSPKYLFRKEGQNVTLSCEQNLNHDAMYWYRQDPGQGLRLIYYSQIVNDFQKGDIAEGYSVSREKKESFPLTVTSAQKNPTAFYLCASSSVNTEAFFGQGTRLTVV.

The J gene is TRBJ2-3, the V gene TRBV11-2; D uncertain. This CDR3 is built from 11 residues. Germline loops: CDR1 SGHAT, CDR2 FQNNGV. Trimming removed 1 base at V and 11 bases at J, with 7 bases between. CDR3 protein: CASSLGSGQYF. DNA for the CDR3: TGTGCCAGCAGCTTAGGCTCGGGGCAGTATTTT.

This clone appeared once. The chain recombines TRBV11-2 with TRBJ1-6; TRBD1 matches 7 bases. Germline CDR1 is SGHAT and CDR2 is FQNNGV. The V and J ends lost 2 bases and 10 bases, in that order; junction bases with no gene match: 8. The CDR3 runs to 15 residues. CDR3 region: CASSLTGRGESPLHF. The CDR3 coding sequence is TGTGCCAGCAGCTTAACGGGCAGGGGGGAATCACCCCTCCACTTT.

This chain joins TRBV5-4 and TRBJ2-1, with 13 bases lining up with TRBD2. J gave up 10 bases and V 3 bases, and 13 bases lay outside the gene matches. Per the germline V gene, CDR1 is SGHNT and CDR2 is YYREEE (reference sequence). This CDR3 has 17 amino acids. CDR3 DNA: TGTGCCAGCAGCTCCCGACGCGGGACTAGCGGGGAGGACGAGCAGTTCTTC. It specifies CASSSRRGTSGEDEQFF.

The V call is TRBV28, the J call TRBJ1-3, with D hard to call. The CDR3 extends over 11 amino acids. Trimming shortened V by 4 bases and J by 6 bases, and 4 bases separated the two germline ends. Germline V gene lookup returns CDR1 MDHEN and CDR2 SYDVKM. In DNA form, the CDR3 reads TGTGCCAGCAGTTCATTAAACACCATATATTTT. Translation gives CASSSLNTIYF.

On this clone itself: Its ends do not fully match the called genes, so a read error is possible. J is TRBJ1-1 and V is TRBV14; 8 bases map to TRBD1. This CDR3 comprises 15 residues. CDR1 and CDR2 from the germline V gene are SGHDN and FVKESK. Here the CDR3 DNA reads TGTGCCAGCAGCCTTTCAGGGGGCTTGAACGCTGAAGCTTTCTTT. Translation: CASSLSGGLNAEAFF.

The chain recombines TRBV4-2 with TRBJ2-1, with TRBD2 identical over 7 bases. Germline trimming cut 1 base from V and 8 bases from J; bases unmatched to any gene: 8. The CDR3 has 15 amino acids. The germline gives CDR1 LGHNA, CDR2 YNFKEQ. The CDR3 loop reads CASSQVETSIHEQFF. As DNA, the CDR3 is TGTGCCAGCAGCCAAGTGGAGACTAGCATCCATGAGCAGTTCTTC.

Written as DNA, the CDR3 is TGTGCCAGCAGCTTGAAGGGGGCGGGTGAAAAACTGTTTTTT. Amino acids: CASSLKGAGEKLFF. The V call is TRBV5-4, the J call TRBJ1-4; 7 bases fit TRBD1. The CDR3 runs 14 residues. Germline V gene sequence: CDR1 SGHNT, CDR2 YYREEE (reference sequence). J gave up 7 bases and V 1 base, and 4 bases lay outside the gene matches.

V is TRBV28 and J is TRBJ1-1; TRBD1 matches 10 bases. The CDR3 runs 18 residues. Germline V gives CDR1 MDHEN, CDR2 SYDVKM. The V segment lost 4 bases and the J segment 5 bases; nucleotides outside the gene matches: 16. In nucleotides, the CDR3 is TGTGCCAGCAGTTCTCTACTAAAGGGACAGGGGCAGGAAACTGAAGCTTTCTTT. Translated: CASSSLLKGQGQETEAFF. Drawing the rest from reference TRBV28 and TRBJ1-1, the complete variable domain is DVKVTQSSRYLVKRTGEKVFLECVQDMDHENMFWYRQDPGLGLRLIYFSYDVKMKEKGDIPEGYSVSREKKERFSLILESASTNQTSMYLCASSSLLKGQGQETEAFFGQGTRLTVV.

The V gene is TRBV4-2, the J gene TRBJ1-2; tentative D call: TRBD1 (6 bases). Germline CDR1 and CDR2: LGHNA and YNFKEQ. This CDR3 comprises 16 residues. Deletions cut 0 bases from V and 4 bases from J, with 15 bases between. CDR3 in amino acids: CASSQDQGSRVYGYTF. CDR3 nucleotides: TGTGCCAGCAGCCAAGATCAGGGGAGTCGTGTCTATGGCTACACCTTC.

This clone was detected only once. The chain uses TRBV19 and TRBJ1-4; D is ambiguous. The CDR3 length is 14 residues. Germline loops: CDR1 LNHDA, CDR2 SQIVND (reference sequence). Trimming left V 5 bases short and J 0 bases short, with 7 bases between. CDR3 in amino acids: CASSEQATNEKLFF. The CDR3 bases are TGTGCCAGTAGTGAACAAGCAACTAATGAAAAACTGTTTTTT.

The chain recombines TRBV4-2 with TRBJ1-4; TRBD1 agrees at 9 bases. The length of the CDR3 is 17 residues. Trimming at V came to 0 bases and at J to 6 bases, leaving 8 bases not matched to a gene. CDR1 is LGHNA and CDR2 is YNFKEQ in the germline V gene. The CDR3 DNA reads as TGTGCCAGCAGCCAAGAACAGGTCACAGGGGGCCATGAAAAACTGTTTTTT. This codes for CASSQEQVTGGHEKLFF.

The gene calls are TRBV27 and TRBJ2-2; 8 positions match TRBD2. The germline V gene encodes CDR1 MNHEY and CDR2 SMNVEV (reference sequence). V was pared by 2 bases and J by 6 bases, with 8 bases of the junction left unmatched. This CDR3 comprises 16 residues. The CDR3 DNA reads TGTGCCAGCAGTTTAATTCTGTCGGGGGGGGCCGGGGAGCTGTTTTTT. Protein sequence: CASSLILSGGAGELFF.

The chain carries TRBV4-1 and TRBJ2-7, with D tentatively TRBD2 (7 bases). Per the germline V gene, CDR1 is MGHRA and CDR2 is YSYEKL. The CDR3 is 15 amino acids. Trimming took off 0 bases at V and 7 bases at J, with 16 bases between the two ends. In DNA, the CDR3 is TGCGCCAGCAGCCAAGATTCCGGGGGGCGACGAGAGCAGTACTTC. Translated: CASSQDSGGRREQYF.

The rearrangement joins TRBV2 to TRBJ1-2; D ambiguous. V lost 3 bases and J 7 bases, leaving 15 bases between the germline ends. Germline lookup yields CDR1 SNHLY and CDR2 FYNNEI. This CDR3 region has 14 residues. The DNA of the CDR3 is TGTGCCAGCAGTGACGATACCACTTATGGTGGCTACACCTTC. Translation gives CASSDDTTYGGYTF.

The genes are TRBV10-3 and TRBJ2-1; D gene ambiguous. This CDR3 spans 18 amino acids. Germline assignment: CDR1 ENHRY and CDR2 SYGVKD. V shed 0 bases and J shed 6 bases, with 21 bases lying between them. This CDR3 reads CAISESRGFVAPGNEQFF. CDR3 coding DNA: TGTGCCATCAGTGAGTCTAGAGGTTTTGTGGCTCCTGGCAATGAGCAGTTCTTC.

The chain links TRBV28 to TRBJ2-3; D is perhaps TRBD1 (5 bases). CDR3 size: 13 residues. Germline-derived CDR1 and CDR2 are MDHEN and SYDVKM. Trimming stripped 7 bases from V and 2 bases from J, with 10 bases between. The CDR3: CASNGQNTDTQYF. The CDR3 DNA sequence: TGTGCCAGCAACGGACAAAACACAGATACGCAGTATTTT. The variable domain in full, completed from reference TRBV28 and TRBJ2-3, reads DVKVTQSSRYLVKRTGEKVFLECVQDMDHENMFWYRQDPGLGLRLIYFSYDVKMKEKGDIPEGYSVSREKKERFSLILESASTNQTSMYLCASNGQNTDTQYFGPGTRLTVL.

The chain has TRBV9 and TRBJ1-2; 11 nucleotides agree with TRBD1. This CDR3 comprises 14 residues. The V and J ends lost 0 bases and 5 bases, in that order; junction bases with no gene match: 0. The germline gives CDR1 SGDLS, CDR2 YYNGEE. For the CDR3, the DNA is TGTGCCAGCAGCGTAGGGGACAGGGGGTATGGCTACACCTTC. It specifies CASSVGDRGYGYTF.

A note on this clone: Distinct nucleotide sequences in the sample also encode this CDR3. CDR3 bases: TGTGCCAGCAGTCGACAGGGGCGGGCTTTCTTT. This encodes CASSRQGRAFF. The chain has TRBV6-5 and TRBJ1-1, with TRBD1 matching 8 bases. This CDR3 is built from 11 residues. Germline assignment: CDR1 MNHEY and CDR2 SVGAGI. Germline trimming cut 5 bases from V and 11 bases from J; bases unmatched to any gene: 4.

The DNA of the CDR3 is TGTGCCAGCTCACCCGGGGGGAATTCGATCAATGAAAAACTGTTTTTT. Protein: CASSPGGNSINEKLFF. This sequence joins TRBV18 and TRBJ1-4; D is possibly TRBD1 (5 bases). The CDR3 runs 16 residues. CDR1 is KGHSH, CDR2 LQKENI, per germline. V gave up 3 bases and J gave up 5 bases, with 16 bases separating them.

Only one count was recorded for this clone. The chain links TRBV9 to TRBJ2-1, with TRBD2 matching over 9 bases. The CDR3 runs to 14 residues. The V gene's germline CDR1 is SGDLS and CDR2 YYNGEE. The trim removed 1 base at V and 6 bases at J, leaving 2 bases unmatched. CDR3 residues: CASSVSREGNEQFF. Here the CDR3 DNA reads TGTGCCAGCAGCGTATCGCGGGAGGGCAATGAGCAGTTCTTC.

The genes are TRBV18 and TRBJ2-7; 8 nucleotides align to TRBD2. The V gene end was trimmed by 2 bases and the J gene end by 5 bases; junction bases not matched to a gene: 11. The V gene's germline CDR1 is KGHSH and CDR2 LQKENI. There are 16 residues in the CDR3. In DNA, the CDR3 is TGTGCCAGCTCACCAGAGTTTGGCGGGGGGAGGAACGAGCAGTACTTC. The encoded protein is CASSPEFGGGRNEQYF. The complete variable domain, with remaining parts taken from reference TRBV18 and TRBJ2-7, reads NAGVMQNPRHLVRRRGQEARLRCSPMKGHSHVYWYRQLPEEGLKFMVYLQKENIIDESGMPKERFSAEFPKEGPSILRIQQVVRGDSAAYFCASSPEFGGGRNEQYFGPGTRLTVT.

The CDR3 spells CATSTGANVLTF. The CDR3, as DNA: TGTGCCACCAGCACTGGGGCCAACGTCCTGACTTTC. V gene TRBV10-3 combines with J gene TRBJ2-6; D uncertain. From germline, CDR1 is ENHRY and CDR2 SYGVKD. V lost 10 bases and J 2 bases, leaving 6 bases between the germline ends. The CDR3 contains 12 residues.

A remark on this clone: Other nucleotide sequences in the sample specify the same CDR3. The CDR3 DNA is TGCGCCAGCAGCTTGATTCCGTGGGCTAGAAGGGACTTGCTGGGCGAGCAGTACTTC. Amino acids: CASSLIPWARRDLLGEQYF. The V and J genes are TRBV5-1 and TRBJ2-7; a weak D match, TRBD2 (6 bases). V lost 1 base and J lost 6, with 29 bases in between. The CDR3 is 19 residues long. CDR1 SGHRS and CDR2 YFSETQ come from the germline V gene.